Each of the 27 T cell receptor beta chains below was sequenced from the same sample in a study of cytomegalovirus exposure and HLA in healthy donors. PCR primers comprised 60 Vbeta and 13 Jbeta primers. Produced via immunoSEQ multiplex PCR; TCRdb's table is partial and in-frame only. This sample has about 160,000 clones; roughly 82% occur once, and the top ten carry approximately 1.5%. Sequences were obtained from PBMCs. These receptors all stem from a girl between 5 and 17 years old in good health and CMV-seropositive.

This clone appeared a single time. The chain carries TRBV30 and TRBJ2-7; TRBD1 matches at 11 bases. Germline trimming cut 2 bases from V and 2 bases from J; bases unmatched to any gene: 5. The CDR3 is 15 residues long. Germline CDR1 and CDR2: GTSNPN and SVGIG (reference sequence). This CDR3 reads CAWSPPGQGAYEQYF. CDR3 coding DNA: TGTGCCTGGAGTCCTCCGGGACAGGGGGCCTACGAGCAGTACTTC.

This rearrangement joins TRBV9 to TRBJ2-3, with TRBD2 matching over 9 bases. The germline V gene encodes CDR1 SGDLS and CDR2 YYNGEE. CDR3 size: 15 residues. The V gene end was trimmed by 3 bases and the J gene end by 2 bases; junction bases not matched to a gene: 4. CDR3 amino acids: CASSESGRITDTQYF. The CDR3 nucleotides read TGTGCCAGCAGCGAAAGCGGGAGGATCACAGATACGCAGTATTTT.

As DNA, the CDR3 is TGTGCCAGCAGTTCCCTTCGGACAGGGTCAAACCAGCCCCAGCATTTT. Its protein is CASSSLRTGSNQPQHF. The chain uses TRBV28 and TRBJ1-5, with 8 bases aligning to TRBD1. With 4 bases clipped from V and 7 bases from J, the junction kept 12 bases outside the gene matches. The germline CDR1 and CDR2 sequences are MDHEN and SYDVKM. CDR3 length: 16 residues.

The sample holds a few counts of this clone. This rearrangement joins TRBV18 to TRBJ1-5, with D possibly being TRBD1 (5 bases). CDR3 length: 13 amino acids. Deletions cut 5 bases from V and 4 bases from J, with 9 bases between. The germline V gene has CDR1 KGHSH and CDR2 LQKENI. The CDR3 sequence: CASSYDRNQPQHF. CDR3 DNA: TGTGCCAGCTCATACGACAGAAATCAGCCCCAGCATTTT.

The chain has TRBV19 and TRBJ1-1; D is undetermined. CDR1 LNHDA and CDR2 SQIVND come from the germline V gene (reference sequence). The CDR3 runs 14 residues. The V and J ends lost 4 bases and 5 bases respectively, with 14 bases between them. In DNA, the CDR3 is TGTGCCAGTAGTAGTGGAAGTGGGCTTACTGAAGCTTTCTTT. It yields the protein CASSSGSGLTEAFF. Based on the CDR3 plus reference TRBV19 and TRBJ1-1, the full variable domain is DGGITQSPKYLFRKEGQNVTLSCEQNLNHDAMYWYRQDPGQGLRLIYYSQIVNDFQKGDIAEGYSVSREKKESFPLTVTSAQKNPTAFYLCASSSGSGLTEAFFGQGTRLTVV.

This rearrangement joins TRBV2 to TRBJ2-6; D gene unclear. Per germline, CDR1 SNHLY and CDR2 FYNNEI. Deletions cut 7 bases from V and 4 bases from J, with 14 bases between. This CDR3 has 15 amino acids. The CDR3 reads CASTESWSGANVLTF. CDR3 sequence (DNA): TGTGCCAGCACCGAGTCCTGGTCCGGGGCCAACGTCCTGACTTTC.

The CDR3 nucleotides are TGTGCCAGCAGTGACTCCCCCGGCGGGGGCTTTTACAATGAGCAGTTCTTC. It codes for CASSDSPGGGFYNEQFF. This chain connects TRBV6-4 to TRBJ2-1; possible D gene TRBD2, 7 bases. CDR1 is MRHNA, CDR2 SNTAGT, per germline. The CDR3 extends over 17 amino acids. Deletions cut 0 bases from V and 4 bases from J, with 16 bases between.

The chain joins TRBV2 to TRBJ1-5; 7 bases match TRBD1. This CDR3 is 13 amino acids long. Germline V gives CDR1 SNHLY, CDR2 FYNNEI. V was clipped by 8 bases and J by 0 bases; unmatched bases: 1. As DNA, the CDR3 is TGTGCCAGCGGGACAGATAGCAATCAGCCCCAGCATTTT. It specifies CASGTDSNQPQHF.

This sequence joins TRBV5-4 and TRBJ2-3; 10 bases map to TRBD2. CDR1 is SGHNT, CDR2 YYREEE, per germline (reference sequence). The CDR3 sequence is 16 residues long. J gave up 5 bases and V 4 bases, and 10 bases lay outside the gene matches. The CDR3 region has the DNA TGTGCCAGCAGCCCACCCCCGCTAGCGGGGGTAGATACGCAGTATTTT. Translating it yields CASSPPPLAGVDTQYF.

This chain uses TRBV27 with TRBJ1-5; D unclear. The germline V gene encodes CDR1 MNHEY and CDR2 SMNVEV (reference sequence). The CDR3 length is 15 residues. The V and J ends lost 4 bases and 5 bases respectively, with 15 bases between them. Here the CDR3 reads CASSYRRPEDQPQHF. As DNA, the CDR3 is TGTGCCAGCAGTTACCGCCGACCAGAGGATCAGCCCCAGCATTTT.

V is TRBV7-9 and J is TRBJ1-1; D is unclear. V was cut by 7 bases and J by 3 bases, with 9 bases left in between. The CDR3 sequence is 12 residues long. Germline CDR1 SEHNR, CDR2 FQNEAQ (reference sequence). CDR3 loop: CASMTTDTEAFF. The DNA for the CDR3 is TGTGCCAGCATGACAACCGACACTGAAGCTTTCTTT.

The chain combines TRBV15 with TRBJ1-4, with D uncertain. Germline V gene lookup returns CDR1 LNHNV and CDR2 YYDKDF (reference sequence). Trimming left V 4 bases short and J 0 bases short, with 9 bases between. The CDR3 is 15 amino acids. The CDR3: CATSTQITTNEKLFF. In DNA form, the CDR3 reads TGTGCCACCAGCACTCAGATTACAACTAATGAAAAACTGTTTTTT.

The chain carries TRBV13 and TRBJ1-1; 9 nucleotides agree with TRBD1. CDR1 and CDR2 (germline): PRHDT, FYEKMQ (reference sequence). The CDR3 runs 13 residues. Trimming at V came to 0 bases and at J to 13 bases, leaving 6 bases not matched to a gene. CDR3 nucleotide sequence: TGTGCCAGCAGCTTAGGTTCGGGACAGGGCGTTTTCTTT. It specifies CASSLGSGQGVFF.

This sequence joins TRBV6-1 and TRBJ1-4; the D gene is possibly TRBD1 (6 bases). Trimming shortened V by 7 bases and J by 5 bases, and 14 bases separated the two germline ends. The germline CDR1 and CDR2 sequences are MNHNS and SASEGT. This CDR3 is built from 14 residues. CDR3 sequence: CASTQGHRNEKLFF. CDR3 coding DNA: TGTGCCAGCACACAGGGACACAGAAATGAAAAACTGTTTTTT.

The chain recombines TRBV19 with TRBJ1-5; 7 nucleotides align to TRBD1. Unmatched junction bases numbered 8, after V lost 1 base and J lost 2 bases. CDR3 length: 17 residues. Germline V gene lookup returns CDR1 LNHDA and CDR2 SQIVND (reference sequence). The CDR3 DNA reads TGTGCCAGTAGTATAGGAAGGGGGCAGGTAGGCAATCAGCCCCAGCATTTT. Translating gives CASSIGRGQVGNQPQHF.

The J gene is TRBJ2-1, the V gene TRBV27, with 8 bases aligning to TRBD2. Germline lookup yields CDR1 MNHEY and CDR2 SMNVEV (reference sequence). The J segment lost 5 bases and the V segment lost 5 bases, leaving 5 bases of the junction unmatched. CDR3 length equals 14 residues. The CDR3 loop is CASSVSGENNEQFF. In DNA, the CDR3 is TGTGCCAGCAGTGTTAGCGGGGAAAACAATGAGCAGTTCTTC.

The chain joins TRBV18 to TRBJ1-4; perhaps TRBD1 as D (5 bases). Germline loops: CDR1 KGHSH, CDR2 LQKENI. The CDR3 is 16 residues long. V was clipped by 2 bases and J by 7 bases, with 17 bases between them. This CDR3 is CASSPWEGLEGEKLFF. CDR3 coding DNA: TGTGCCAGCTCACCATGGGAGGGGCTTGAGGGTGAAAAACTGTTTTTT.

The chain combines TRBV28 with TRBJ2-1; unclear D gene. CDR1 and CDR2 (germline): MDHEN, SYDVKM. This CDR3 comprises 15 residues. V lost 6 bases, J lost 0 bases, and 12 bases lay in between. CDR3 coding DNA: TGTGCCAGCAGCCTAAAGTTGAGCTCCTACAATGAGCAGTTCTTC. Its translation is CASSLKLSSYNEQFF.

The table lists this clone with a count of one. The chain has TRBV6-1 and TRBJ1-1; D not certain. CDR1 and CDR2 from the germline V gene are MNHNS and SASEGT. CDR3 length: 10 residues. The V and J ends lost 8 bases and 6 bases respectively, with 7 bases between them. CDR3 residues: CASGDSEAFF. The CDR3, as DNA: TGTGCCAGCGGAGACTCTGAAGCTTTCTTT.

The CDR3 region is CATIPVPQDTEAFF. CDR3 nucleotides: TGTGCAACGATCCCCGTCCCCCAGGACACTGAAGCTTTCTTT. The chain links TRBV7-4 to TRBJ1-1; no definite D call. Germline V gene sequence: CDR1 SGHVT, CDR2 SQSDAQ. The CDR3 has 14 residues.

A word on this clone: One end of the junction varies from germline; a read error may be responsible. The chain has TRBV4-1 and TRBJ1-1; a possible D gene is TRBD1 (6 bases). CDR1 is MGHRA, CDR2 YSYEKL, per germline. The CDR3 extends over 12 amino acids. The CDR3 DNA sequence: TGCGCCAGCCGCCAGGACAGTACTGAAGCTTTCTTT. As protein: CASRQDSTEAFF.

This chain uses TRBV5-6 with TRBJ2-7; 7 positions match TRBD1. The ends lost 4 bases at V and 2 bases at J; junction bases unmatched: 9. CDR3 length equals 15 residues. Germline V gene data show CDR1 as SGHDT and CDR2 as YYEEEE. The CDR3 DNA follows: TGTGCCAGCAGCCCCCCAGGGACAGTAACCTACGAGCAGTACTTC. Translated, it gives CASSPPGTVTYEQYF.

V and J are TRBV5-4 and TRBJ1-5, with D unclear. The CDR3 totals 15 residues. In germline, CDR1 is SGHNT, CDR2 YYREEE (reference sequence). Trimming took 5 bases from V and 0 from J, leaving 12 bases between them. The CDR3 nucleotides read TGTGCCAGCAGACCCGACTTGGATAGCAATCAGCCCCAGCATTTT. Its translation is CASRPDLDSNQPQHF.

The rearrangement links TRBV10-3 to TRBJ1-1; D gene unclear. CDR3 size: 13 residues. From germline, CDR1 is ENHRY and CDR2 SYGVKD. Trimming took off 7 bases at V and 0 bases at J, with 9 bases between the two ends. The CDR3 here is CAITLDMNTEAFF. DNA of the CDR3: TGTGCCATCACTTTAGACATGAACACTGAAGCTTTCTTT.

The chain combines TRBV12-5 with TRBJ1-1; 8 nucleotides agree with TRBD1. This CDR3 spans 16 amino acids. Germline CDR1 reads LGHNT; CDR2 reads FRNRAP. The ends lost 6 bases at V and 1 base at J; junction bases unmatched: 10. The CDR3 region is CASGNYNRGWNTEAFF. DNA for the CDR3: TGTGCTAGTGGCAACTACAACAGGGGGTGGAACACTGAAGCTTTCTTT.

The rearrangement uses TRBV18 and TRBJ2-5; D uncertain. CDR1 is KGHSH and CDR2 is LQKENI in the germline V gene. The CDR3 length is 13 residues. V was clipped by 6 bases and J by 0 bases, with 8 bases between them. Here the CDR3 reads CASSNRDQETQYF. Written as DNA, the CDR3 is TGTGCCAGCTCTAACCGGGACCAAGAGACCCAGTACTTC.

This chain connects TRBV5-1 to TRBJ1-1, with 9 bases aligning to TRBD1. Germline CDR1 reads SGHRS; CDR2 reads YFSETQ. The junction had 6 bases not matched to a gene; V was cut back by 4 bases and J by 5 bases. This CDR3 spans 14 amino acids. CDR3 residues: CASSGGTGRTEAFF. The CDR3 coding sequence is TGCGCCAGCAGCGGCGGGACAGGGAGGACTGAAGCTTTCTTT.